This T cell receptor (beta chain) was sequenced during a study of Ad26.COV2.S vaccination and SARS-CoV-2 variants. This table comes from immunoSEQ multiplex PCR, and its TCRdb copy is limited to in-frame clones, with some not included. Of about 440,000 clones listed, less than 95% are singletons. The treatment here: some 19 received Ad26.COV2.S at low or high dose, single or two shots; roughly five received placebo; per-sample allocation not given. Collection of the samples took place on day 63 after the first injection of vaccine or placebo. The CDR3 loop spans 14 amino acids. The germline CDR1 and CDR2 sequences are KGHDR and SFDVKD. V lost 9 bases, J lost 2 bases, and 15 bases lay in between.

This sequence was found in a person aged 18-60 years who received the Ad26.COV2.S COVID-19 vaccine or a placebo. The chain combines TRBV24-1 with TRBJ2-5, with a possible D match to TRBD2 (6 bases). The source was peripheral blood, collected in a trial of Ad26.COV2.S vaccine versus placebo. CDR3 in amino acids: CATAGRNRQETQYF. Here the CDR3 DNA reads TGTGCCACCGCGGGGCGCAATCGGCAAGAGACCCAGTACTTC.